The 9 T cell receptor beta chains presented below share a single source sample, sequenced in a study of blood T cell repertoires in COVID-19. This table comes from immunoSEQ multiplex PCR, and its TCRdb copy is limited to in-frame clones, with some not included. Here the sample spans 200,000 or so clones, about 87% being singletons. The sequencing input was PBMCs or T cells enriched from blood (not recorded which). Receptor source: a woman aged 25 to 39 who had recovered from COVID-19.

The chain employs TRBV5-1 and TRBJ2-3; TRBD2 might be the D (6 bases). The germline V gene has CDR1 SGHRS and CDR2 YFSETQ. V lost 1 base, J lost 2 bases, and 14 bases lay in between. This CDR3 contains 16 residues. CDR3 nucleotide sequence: TGCGCCAGCAGCTTGCTTTCGGGGGTGGTCACAGATACGCAGTATTTT. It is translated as CASSLLSGVVTDTQYF.

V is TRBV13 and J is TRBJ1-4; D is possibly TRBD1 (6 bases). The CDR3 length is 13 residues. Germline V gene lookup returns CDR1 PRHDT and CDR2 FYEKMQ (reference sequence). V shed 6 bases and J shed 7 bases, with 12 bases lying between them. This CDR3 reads CASSRGASEKLFF. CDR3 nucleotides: TGTGCCAGCAGTCGGGGGGCGAGTGAAAAACTGTTTTTT.

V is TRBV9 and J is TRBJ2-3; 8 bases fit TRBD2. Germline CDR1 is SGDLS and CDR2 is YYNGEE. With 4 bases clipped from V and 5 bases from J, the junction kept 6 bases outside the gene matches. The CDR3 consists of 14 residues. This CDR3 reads CASSPFRGGDTQYF. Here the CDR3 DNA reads TGTGCCAGCAGCCCCTTCCGGGGGGGAGATACGCAGTATTTT. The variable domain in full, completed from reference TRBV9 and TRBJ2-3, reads DSGVTQTPKHLITATGQRVTLRCSPRSGDLSVYWYQQSLDQGLQFLIQYYNGEERAKGNILERFSAQQFPDLHSELNLSSLELGDSALYFCASSPFRGGDTQYFGPGTRLTVL.

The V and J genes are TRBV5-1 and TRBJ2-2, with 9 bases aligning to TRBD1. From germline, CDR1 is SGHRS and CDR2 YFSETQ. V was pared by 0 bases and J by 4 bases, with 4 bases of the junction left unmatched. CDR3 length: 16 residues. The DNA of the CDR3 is TGCGCCAGCAGCTTGGGAGGGACAGGGACCACCGGGGAGCTGTTTTTT. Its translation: CASSLGGTGTTGELFF.

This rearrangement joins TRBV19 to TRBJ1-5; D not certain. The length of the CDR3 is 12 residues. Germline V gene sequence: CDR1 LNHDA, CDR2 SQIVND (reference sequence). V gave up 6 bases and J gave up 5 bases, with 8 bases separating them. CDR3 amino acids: CASRTGDQPQHF. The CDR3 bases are TGTGCCAGTAGGACGGGAGATCAGCCCCAGCATTTT.

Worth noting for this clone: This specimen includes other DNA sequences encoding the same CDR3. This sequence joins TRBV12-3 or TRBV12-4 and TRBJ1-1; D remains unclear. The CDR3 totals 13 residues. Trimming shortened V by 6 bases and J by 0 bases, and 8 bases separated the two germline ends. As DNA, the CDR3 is TGTGCCAGCAGCCGTACACTGAACACTGAAGCTTTCTTT. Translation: CASSRTLNTEAFF.

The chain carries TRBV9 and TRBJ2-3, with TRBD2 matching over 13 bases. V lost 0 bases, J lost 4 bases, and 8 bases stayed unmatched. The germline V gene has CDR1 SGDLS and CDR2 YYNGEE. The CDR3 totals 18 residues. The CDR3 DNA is TGTGCCAGCAGCGTAGGCCCCGGGACTAGCGGGGAGGCAGATACGCAGTATTTT. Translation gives CASSVGPGTSGEADTQYF.

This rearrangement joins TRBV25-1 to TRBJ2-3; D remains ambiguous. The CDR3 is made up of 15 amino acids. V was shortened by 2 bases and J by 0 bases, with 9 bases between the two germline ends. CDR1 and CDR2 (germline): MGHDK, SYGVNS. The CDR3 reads CASSELQHSTDTQYF. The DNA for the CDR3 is TGTGCCAGCAGTGAACTGCAACACAGCACAGATACGCAGTATTTT.

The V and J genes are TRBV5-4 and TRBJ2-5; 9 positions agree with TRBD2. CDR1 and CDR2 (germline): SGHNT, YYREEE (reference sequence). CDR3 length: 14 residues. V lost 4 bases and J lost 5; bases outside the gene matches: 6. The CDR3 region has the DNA TGTGCCAGCAGCCCCGGGACTAGCTTCGAGACCCAGTACTTC. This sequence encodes CASSPGTSFETQYF.